A single T cell receptor beta chain is shown here with its context. In the authors' methods: Counts of nucleated cells, estimated from reference gene primer amplification, were obtained. Profiled with immunoSEQ multiplex PCR; TCRdb holds only in-frame clones, not every one. That table is the source of V, J and clone size, and D and trimming were worked out from the DNA. The sample has around 160,000 clones, roughly 93% seen once. The record originates from a study of blood T cell repertoires in COVID-19. On the study more broadly: Whether acute or convalescent, the COVID-19 samples came from the United States, Italy and Spain. T cells, B-cell-depleted T cells, or PBMCs provided the cDNA or gDNA that served as material.

Seattle patients were enrolled during active infection and followed longitudinally. The CDR3 covers 14 residues. The trim removed 4 bases at V and 7 bases at J, leaving 10 bases unmatched. CDR1 is SNHLY and CDR2 is FYNNEI in the germline V gene. The rearrangement uses TRBV2 and TRBJ2-7, with TRBD2 identical over 7 bases. The receptor was isolated from a woman in her sixties with COVID-19, enrolled during active disease. The sequencing sample was made of peripheral blood. The chain's CDR3 is CASSAVAWEGEQYF. The DNA for the CDR3 is TGTGCCAGCAGTGCGGTGGCCTGGGAGGGGGAGCAGTACTTC.